Listed below are T cell receptor beta chains from one sample, sequenced in a study of CD8 T cells in ankylosing spondylitis. TCRdb re-derived calls from the 5' RACE reads in MiXCR, one entry per CDR3 protein. The table includes hundreds of thousands of distinct CDR3 sequences, roughly 27% detected once. The sample was blood, either unsorted or a sorted T cell fraction (not recorded which). These receptors all stem from a male donor with ankylosing spondylitis. Both conserved end residues are part of each CDR3. The order of the fields is clone size, CDR3 length, D gene, J gene, V gene, CDR3 DNA, CDR3 protein. A D gene is named only where the DNA matches it firmly. For some rows the clone size is stated as once, few or many, or as a class when expanded; others skip it.

abundance: NA
len: 13
d_gene: NA
j_gene: TRBJ1-5
v_gene: TRBV18
CDR3nt: TGTGCCAGCTCAATTGGGGACAATCAGCCCCAGCATTTT
CDR3aa: CASSIGDNQPQHF

abundance: NA
len: 15
d_gene: TRBD2
j_gene: TRBJ2-1
v_gene: TRBV20-1
CDR3nt: TGCAGTGCTAGGGTTGCGGGAGGGCCCTACAATGAGCAGTTCTTC
CDR3aa: CSARVAGGPYNEQFF

abundance: NA
len: 14
d_gene: TRBD2
j_gene: TRBJ2-7
v_gene: TRBV28
CDR3nt: TGTGCCAGCAGTTTTGTACTAGCGGGAGCCGAGCAGTACTTC
CDR3aa: CASSFVLAGAEQYF

abundance: NA
len: 14
d_gene: NA
j_gene: TRBJ2-7
v_gene: TRBV7-9
CDR3nt: TGTGCCAGCAGCATAGACACCTTCTCCTACGAGCAGTACTTC
CDR3aa: CASSIDTFSYEQYF

abundance: few
len: 14
d_gene: NA
j_gene: TRBJ1-6
v_gene: TRBV7-6
CDR3nt: TGTGCCAGCAGCCGCCTCGTCTCGGATTCACCCCTCCACTTT
CDR3aa: CASSRLVSDSPLHF

abundance: few
len: 13
d_gene: NA
j_gene: TRBJ1-4
v_gene: TRBV19
CDR3nt: TGTGCCAGTAGTGGGCCATTCGGTGAAAAACTGTTTTTT
CDR3aa: CASSGPFGEKLFF

abundance: NA
len: 16
d_gene: TRBD2
j_gene: TRBJ2-1
v_gene: TRBV11-3
CDR3nt: TGTGCCAGCAGCTTAGATCGGCTAGCGGGGCCCAATGAGCAGTTCTTC
CDR3aa: CASSLDRLAGPNEQFF

abundance: NA
len: 11
d_gene: NA
j_gene: TRBJ2-1
v_gene: TRBV30
CDR3nt: TGTGCCTGGATTGGGGTCCATGAGCAGTTCTTC
CDR3aa: CAWIGVHEQFF

abundance: NA
len: 16
d_gene: NA
j_gene: TRBJ2-1
v_gene: TRBV2
CDR3nt: TGTGCCAGCAGTGAAGCACAGGGTTATACTTACAATGAGCAGTTCTTC
CDR3aa: CASSEAQGYTYNEQFF

abundance: few
len: 14
d_gene: NA
j_gene: TRBJ1-1
v_gene: TRBV9
CDR3nt: TGTGCCAGCAGCCCAGACTCGGTGAACACTGAAGCTTTCTTT
CDR3aa: CASSPDSVNTEAFF

abundance: few
len: 12
d_gene: NA
j_gene: TRBJ2-5
v_gene: TRBV20-1
CDR3nt: TGCAGTGCCCAGGAAGGGGGAGAGACCCAGTACTTC
CDR3aa: CSAQEGGETQYF

abundance: NA
len: 15
d_gene: NA
j_gene: TRBJ2-7
v_gene: TRBV5-1
CDR3nt: TGCGCCAGCAGCTTGGTGGGGGCTGCGTCGGGCGAGCAGTACTTC
CDR3aa: CASSLVGAASGEQYF

abundance: NA
len: 13
d_gene: NA
j_gene: TRBJ2-5
v_gene: TRBV18
CDR3nt: TGTGCCAGCTCACCAGGCGTATCGGAGACCCAGTACTTC
CDR3aa: CASSPGVSETQYF

abundance: few
len: 13
d_gene: NA
j_gene: TRBJ1-2
v_gene: TRBV7-9
CDR3nt: TGTGCCAGCAGCCCCGACATTAACTATGGCTACACCTTC
CDR3aa: CASSPDINYGYTF

abundance: NA
len: 14
d_gene: NA
j_gene: TRBJ1-2
v_gene: TRBV5-1
CDR3nt: TGCGCCAGCACCTTAAGGGGTAGTAACTATGGCTACACCTTC
CDR3aa: CASTLRGSNYGYTF

abundance: NA
len: 13
d_gene: NA
j_gene: TRBJ1-6
v_gene: TRBV7-9
CDR3nt: TGTGCCAGCAGCTTAGTTCCAGGACAACCCCTCCACTTT
CDR3aa: CASSLVPGQPLHF

abundance: NA
len: 14
d_gene: NA
j_gene: TRBJ1-1
v_gene: TRBV10-1
CDR3nt: TGCGCCAGCAGTGTGAACACCTGGGACACTGAAGCTTTCTTT
CDR3aa: CASSVNTWDTEAFF

abundance: NA
len: 15
d_gene: NA
j_gene: TRBJ2-7
v_gene: TRBV3-1
CDR3nt: TGTGCCAGCAGCCAAGATCTACGGGCAACCTACGAGCAGTACTTC
CDR3aa: CASSQDLRATYEQYF

abundance: few
len: 18
d_gene: NA
j_gene: TRBJ2-6
v_gene: TRBV11-1
CDR3nt: TGTGCCAGCAGCTTATCCACCCCTGACCCCCGGTGGGCCAACGTCCTGACTTTC
CDR3aa: CASSLSTPDPRWANVLTF

abundance: few
len: 12
d_gene: NA
j_gene: TRBJ2-3
v_gene: TRBV5-1
CDR3nt: TGCGCCAGCGCCCTCTCCACAGATACGCAGTATTTT
CDR3aa: CASALSTDTQYF

abundance: NA
len: 12
d_gene: NA
j_gene: TRBJ1-1
v_gene: TRBV28
CDR3nt: TGTGCCAGCAGTTTAGGGGAGACACAAGCTTTCTTT
CDR3aa: CASSLGETQAFF

abundance: few
len: 13
d_gene: NA
j_gene: TRBJ1-1
v_gene: TRBV5-1
CDR3nt: TGCGCCAGCAGCTTGGACGTTTCTGGTGAAGCTTTCTTT
CDR3aa: CASSLDVSGEAFF

abundance: NA
len: 16
d_gene: NA
j_gene: TRBJ2-2
v_gene: TRBV5-4
CDR3nt: TGTGCCAGCAGCTTGGGTCGTTCTGGGGGGCCCGGGGAGCTGTTTTTT
CDR3aa: CASSLGRSGGPGELFF

abundance: few
len: 11
d_gene: NA
j_gene: TRBJ2-5
v_gene: TRBV20-1
CDR3nt: TGCAGTGCTAGGGTACCCCCGAACCAGTACTTC
CDR3aa: CSARVPPNQYF

abundance: NA
len: 13
d_gene: NA
j_gene: TRBJ1-1
v_gene: TRBV5-1
CDR3nt: TGCGCCAGCAAAGAGAGGGTGAACACTGAAGCTTTCTTT
CDR3aa: CASKERVNTEAFF

abundance: few
len: 14
d_gene: NA
j_gene: TRBJ2-1
v_gene: TRBV7-9
CDR3nt: TGTGCCAGCAGTGCTTGGGCCGGGCTTCGAGAGCAGTTCTTC
CDR3aa: CASSAWAGLREQFF

abundance: NA
len: 14
d_gene: TRBD2
j_gene: TRBJ2-5
v_gene: TRBV7-9
CDR3nt: TGTGCCAGCACCGGGGGACTATCGACGGAGACCCAGTACTTC
CDR3aa: CASTGGLSTETQYF

abundance: NA
len: 13
d_gene: NA
j_gene: TRBJ2-7
v_gene: TRBV11-2
CDR3nt: TGTGCCAGCAGCTTAGATCAAGTTTACGAGCAGTACTTC
CDR3aa: CASSLDQVYEQYF

abundance: NA
len: 14
d_gene: NA
j_gene: TRBJ2-3
v_gene: TRBV15
CDR3nt: TGTGCCACCAGCAGAGCAACGGCCTCAGATACGCAGTATTTT
CDR3aa: CATSRATASDTQYF

abundance: few
len: 17
d_gene: NA
j_gene: TRBJ1-1
v_gene: TRBV7-2
CDR3nt: TGTGCCAGCAGCTTAAGAGGGGCCTCCGGCGCGGGCACTGAAGCTTTCTTT
CDR3aa: CASSLRGASGAGTEAFF

abundance: NA
len: 16
d_gene: TRBD2
j_gene: TRBJ2-1
v_gene: TRBV7-2
CDR3nt: TGTGCCAGCAGCACACGAGCGGGAGGAGCCTACAATGAGCAGTTCTTC
CDR3aa: CASSTRAGGAYNEQFF

abundance: NA
len: 13
d_gene: NA
j_gene: TRBJ1-2
v_gene: TRBV29-1
CDR3nt: TGCAGCGTTGAAGTTCTCAGGGCTGAGGGCTACACCTTC
CDR3aa: CSVEVLRAEGYTF

abundance: NA
len: 15
d_gene: TRBD2
j_gene: TRBJ2-2
v_gene: TRBV11-2
CDR3nt: TGTGCCAGCAGCGCCCAGGCGGGAGGGCCGAGGGAGCTGTTTTTT
CDR3aa: CASSAQAGGPRELFF

abundance: many
len: 17
d_gene: NA
j_gene: TRBJ2-2
v_gene: TRBV12-3/TRBV12-4
CDR3nt: TGTGCCAGCAGTTCCACTCAGACAGGTCTTTACACCGGGGAGCTGTTTTTT
CDR3aa: CASSSTQTGLYTGELFF

abundance: once
len: 14
d_gene: NA
j_gene: TRBJ1-1
v_gene: TRBV11-2
CDR3nt: TGTGCCAGCACAAAAGGGTGGAGGAACACTGAAGCTTTCTTT
CDR3aa: CASTKGWRNTEAFF

abundance: NA
len: 15
d_gene: TRBD2
j_gene: TRBJ2-3
v_gene: TRBV20-1
CDR3nt: TGCACTATAGCCAGAGGACTAGCGGACACAGATACGCAGTATTTT
CDR3aa: CTIARGLADTDTQYF

abundance: few
len: 12
d_gene: NA
j_gene: TRBJ2-1
v_gene: TRBV19
CDR3nt: TGTGCCAGTAGTAGTCTAGCGTATGAGCAGTTCTTC
CDR3aa: CASSSLAYEQFF

abundance: NA
len: 18
d_gene: TRBD2
j_gene: TRBJ2-1
v_gene: TRBV18
CDR3nt: TGTGCCAGCTCACCGCCTGGGACTAGCGGGAGCTCCTACAATGAGCAGTTCTTC
CDR3aa: CASSPPGTSGSSYNEQFF

abundance: NA
len: 13
d_gene: NA
j_gene: TRBJ2-3
v_gene: TRBV6-1
CDR3nt: TGTGCCAGCAGTGAATCGGAAGATGGTACGCAGTATTTT
CDR3aa: CASSESEDGTQYF

abundance: NA
len: 14
d_gene: NA
j_gene: TRBJ1-2
v_gene: TRBV7-9
CDR3nt: TGTGCCAGCAGCCCGCCCGGGGCTAACTATGGCTACACCTTC
CDR3aa: CASSPPGANYGYTF

abundance: few
len: 17
d_gene: TRBD1
j_gene: TRBJ2-5
v_gene: TRBV5-1
CDR3nt: TGCGCCAGCAGCCGACCGAGGGGACAGGGCCATCCAGAGACCCAGTACTTC
CDR3aa: CASSRPRGQGHPETQYF

abundance: few
len: 14
d_gene: NA
j_gene: TRBJ1-5
v_gene: TRBV5-8
CDR3nt: TGTGCCAGCAGCTTGTTCAGGAGAGATCAGCCCCAGCATTTT
CDR3aa: CASSLFRRDQPQHF

abundance: few
len: 12
d_gene: NA
j_gene: TRBJ1-5
v_gene: TRBV11-2
CDR3nt: TGTGCCAGCAGCGCGGTGGGGGGGCCCCAGCATTTT
CDR3aa: CASSAVGGPQHF

abundance: NA
len: 14
d_gene: NA
j_gene: TRBJ1-1
v_gene: TRBV5-1
CDR3nt: TGCGCCAGCAGCCCGCAGGGAAGTAGCGCTGAAGCTTTCTTT
CDR3aa: CASSPQGSSAEAFF

abundance: NA
len: 17
d_gene: TRBD2
j_gene: TRBJ2-2
v_gene: TRBV6-2/TRBV6-3
CDR3nt: TGTGCCAGCAGCCGGACTAGCGGGAGGGCCGAGACCGGGGAGCTGTTTTTT
CDR3aa: CASSRTSGRAETGELFF

abundance: few
len: 12
d_gene: TRBD1
j_gene: TRBJ2-1
v_gene: TRBV20-1
CDR3nt: TGCAGTGCTAGGACAGGGGGCAATGAGCAGTTCTTC
CDR3aa: CSARTGGNEQFF

abundance: few
len: 14
d_gene: NA
j_gene: TRBJ1-3
v_gene: TRBV10-3
CDR3nt: TGTGCCATCAGCATACAGGGTTCTGGAAACACCATATATTTT
CDR3aa: CAISIQGSGNTIYF

abundance: few
len: 14
d_gene: NA
j_gene: TRBJ1-1
v_gene: TRBV5-1
CDR3nt: TGCGCCAGCAGCTCCAGGGCCCTGAACACTGAAGCTTTCTTT
CDR3aa: CASSSRALNTEAFF

abundance: NA
len: 18
d_gene: TRBD1
j_gene: TRBJ2-4
v_gene: TRBV11-1
CDR3nt: TGTGCCAGCAGCTTGGGACAGGGGAAAGCGGGCCAGGGAAACATTCAGTACTTC
CDR3aa: CASSLGQGKAGQGNIQYF

abundance: NA
len: 15
d_gene: TRBD1
j_gene: TRBJ1-5
v_gene: TRBV4-1
CDR3nt: TGCGCCAGCAGCCAATCTGACAGGGGTTATCAGCCCCAGCATTTT
CDR3aa: CASSQSDRGYQPQHF

abundance: NA
len: 14
d_gene: NA
j_gene: TRBJ2-1
v_gene: TRBV11-2
CDR3nt: TGTGCCAGCAGCTTCCCCGGACAGCCAAATGAGCAGTTCTTC
CDR3aa: CASSFPGQPNEQFF

abundance: NA
len: 14
d_gene: NA
j_gene: TRBJ2-3
v_gene: TRBV5-1
CDR3nt: TGCGCCAGCAGCTTGTTAGGGGACACAGATACGCAGTATTTT
CDR3aa: CASSLLGDTDTQYF

abundance: NA
len: 15
d_gene: TRBD1
j_gene: TRBJ1-3
v_gene: TRBV12-3/TRBV12-4
CDR3nt: TGTGCCAGCGCTTACAGGGGGACCTCTGGAAACACCATATATTTT
CDR3aa: CASAYRGTSGNTIYF

abundance: NA
len: 14
d_gene: TRBD1
j_gene: TRBJ1-2
v_gene: TRBV20-1
CDR3nt: TGCAGTGCTAGAGGCAGGGGGGTCCACTATGGCTACACCTTC
CDR3aa: CSARGRGVHYGYTF

abundance: many
len: 13
d_gene: NA
j_gene: TRBJ1-1
v_gene: TRBV11-2
CDR3nt: TGTGCCAGCAGCTTAGAGGGCCAGACTGAAGCTTTCTTT
CDR3aa: CASSLEGQTEAFF

abundance: many
len: 14
d_gene: NA
j_gene: TRBJ2-5
v_gene: TRBV2
CDR3nt: TGTGCCAGCCAGGAGAGACACCGAGCAGAGACCCAGTACTTC
CDR3aa: CASQERHRAETQYF